Below, 5 T cell receptor beta chains from the same sample are listed, as sequenced in a study of blood T cells in healthy people across ages. The second PCR ran about 6 to 11 cycles with a sample-barcoded 5' primer and J-beta primers. TCRdb re-called the 5' RACE reads with MiXCR, one entry per CDR3 protein. The sample contains approximately 1,000,000 distinct CDR3 sequences, more than 35% of which appear only once. The source material was blood. The receptors here all came from a woman aged 55-75 years in good health.

As DNA, the CDR3 is TGTGCCAGCAGACCAGGGGCGGGCACAGGCTACACCTTC. Its protein is CASRPGAGTGYTF. The V gene is TRBV27, the J gene TRBJ1-2; weak D call: TRBD1 (6 bases). This CDR3 spans 13 amino acids. Germline loops: CDR1 MNHEY, CDR2 SMNVEV (reference sequence). With 6 bases removed from V and 8 bases from J, the gap between germline ends came to 16 bases.

This clonotype has more than one count but fewer than ten. V and J are TRBV12-3 or TRBV12-4 and TRBJ2-7; 7 nucleotides line up with TRBD2. This CDR3 has 16 amino acids. Trimming cost V 2 bases and J 3 bases; bases outside gene matches: 10. CDR3 sequence (DNA): TGTGCCAGCAGTTTACCTCGGGGGGAGAGAGGCTACGAGCAGTACTTC. Residues: CASSLPRGERGYEQYF.

This chain links TRBV10-3 with TRBJ2-3, with 8 positions matching TRBD1. V lost 6 bases, J lost 4 bases, and 9 bases stayed unmatched. The CDR3 is 15 residues long. The germline gives CDR1 ENHRY, CDR2 SYGVKD. The CDR3 coding sequence is TGTGCCATCAGCGATGGACAGGGTGGATCAGATACGCAGTATTTT. Protein: CAISDGQGGSDTQYF.

This clonotype came up once. The chain uses TRBV24-1 and TRBJ2-1; D gene uncertain. Trimming left V 6 bases short and J 9 bases short, with 11 bases between. The CDR3 has 12 amino acids. Germline CDR1 reads KGHDR; CDR2 reads SFDVKD. Written as DNA, the CDR3 is TGTGCCACCAGTCCCCTCGGTTTTGAGCAGTTCTTC. As protein: CATSPLGFEQFF.

The chain joins TRBV25-1 to TRBJ1-4, with 7 bases fitting TRBD1. Germline V gene sequence: CDR1 MGHDK, CDR2 SYGVNS. Trimming took 5 bases from V and 0 from J; bases not matched to a gene: 6. The CDR3 consists of 16 residues. CDR3 DNA sequence: TGTGCCAGCAGTCCGAGGACAGGACCAACTAATGAAAAACTGTTTTTT. Its translation: CASSPRTGPTNEKLFF.